This passage covers 27 T cell receptor beta chains from one sample sequenced in a study of CD8 T cells in Susac syndrome. After extraction with the RNeasy kit, roughly 0.45 to 1 ug of the RNA was reverse transcribed using random hexamers. TCRdb reprocessed the immunoSEQ multiplex PCR reads via MiXCR and lists one record per CDR3 protein. The sample lists 130,000 to 150,000 distinct CDR3 sequences, nearly 95% occurring once. Material: CD8+ T cells from PBMCs. Source of these receptors: a human donor in good health.

This clonotype was recorded once. V is TRBV5-8 and J is TRBJ2-1; no firm D call. Germline assignment: CDR1 SGHTS and CDR2 YDEGEE. V lost 0 bases, J lost 6 bases, and 7 bases lay in between. The CDR3 consists of 13 residues. The CDR3 DNA sequence: TGTGCCAGCAGCTTGGCCGAGAGCAATGAGCAGTTCTTC. It translates to CASSLAESNEQFF.

CDR3 coding DNA: TGCGCCAGCAATTTAGAGACGACTAGCACAGATACGCAGTATTTT. Translating it yields CASNLETTSTDTQYF. The J gene is TRBJ2-3, the V gene TRBV23-1; D not certain. TRBV23-1 has ORF status, its function being uncertain. V was shortened by 7 bases and J by 0 bases, with 14 bases between the two germline ends. The length of the CDR3 is 15 residues.

J is TRBJ1-1 and V is TRBV12-3 or TRBV12-4; tentatively, D is TRBD1 (6 bases). The CDR3 length is 15 residues. The V end was cut by 2 bases, the J end by 3 bases, with 13 bases between. This chain's CDR3 is CASSLFGEGDTEAFF. For the CDR3, the DNA is TGTGCCAGCAGTTTATTTGGGGAGGGGGACACTGAAGCTTTCTTT.

The chain combines TRBV7-9 with TRBJ2-1, with D possibly matching TRBD1 (6 bases). V dropped 5 bases and J dropped 7 bases, with 18 bases sitting between them. The germline CDR1 and CDR2 sequences are SEHNR and FQNEAQ (reference sequence). The CDR3 contains 15 residues. CDR3 protein: CASSRHIQGGNEQFF. The DNA for the CDR3 is TGTGCCAGCAGCCGCCATATACAGGGTGGTAATGAGCAGTTCTTC.

The CDR3 coding sequence is TGTGCCAGCAGTTTCGGGGATGAGCAGTTCTTC. It specifies CASSFGDEQFF. The chain recombines TRBV27 with TRBJ2-1; weak D call: TRBD2 (5 bases). Trimming left V 3 bases short and J 8 bases short, with 5 bases between. CDR1 and CDR2 from the germline V gene are MNHEY and SMNVEV (reference sequence). The CDR3 consists of 11 residues.

This rearrangement joins TRBV4-3 to TRBJ2-2; D is uncertain. V dropped 2 bases and J dropped 4 bases, with 8 bases sitting between them. Germline CDR1 LGHNA, CDR2 YSLEER. This CDR3 is built from 14 residues. The CDR3 loop reads CASSQLTSTGELFF. CDR3 nucleotide sequence: TGCGCCAGCAGCCAATTAACAAGCACCGGGGAGCTGTTTTTT.

This clonotype was picked up one time. This chain connects TRBV29-1 to TRBJ2-7; D is undetermined. Germline CDR1 and CDR2: SQVTM and ANQGSEA. The CDR3 consists of 11 residues. The V end lost 2 bases, the J end lost 3 bases, and 5 bases lay between the germline ends. CDR3 in amino acids: CSVEFGYEQYF. CDR3 nucleotide sequence: TGCAGCGTTGAATTCGGCTACGAGCAGTACTTC.

The gene calls are TRBV13 and TRBJ2-5; 12 positions agree with TRBD2. The junction had 11 bases not matched to a gene; V was cut back by 4 bases and J by 5 bases. The CDR3 spans 17 residues. From germline, CDR1 is PRHDT and CDR2 FYEKMQ (reference sequence). This CDR3 reads CASSSPSTSGRLETQYF. The DNA of the CDR3 is TGTGCCAGCAGCTCACCCTCCACTAGCGGGAGGCTTGAGACCCAGTACTTC. The full variable domain, completed using reference TRBV13 and TRBJ2-5, is AAGVIQSPRHLIKEKRETATLKCYPIPRHDTVYWYQQGPGQDPQFLISFYEKMQSDKGSIPDRFSAQQFSDYHSELNMSSLELGDSALYFCASSSPSTSGRLETQYFGPGTRLLVL.

This chain joins TRBV27 and TRBJ2-7, with 9 bases aligning to TRBD2. The germline gives CDR1 MNHEY, CDR2 SMNVEV (reference sequence). V gave up 2 bases and J gave up 4 bases; unmatched junction bases: 9. The CDR3 has 16 amino acids. CDR3 in amino acids: CASSLRGAGGQYEQYF. CDR3 DNA: TGTGCCAGCAGTTTACGGGGAGCGGGAGGTCAATACGAGCAGTACTTC.

In its sample, this clonotype was seen a few times. The DNA for the CDR3 is TGTGCCTGGAGGGGACAGGGTAATCAGCCCCAGCATTTT. Its protein is CAWRGQGNQPQHF. This chain connects TRBV30 to TRBJ1-5, with TRBD1 identical over 9 bases. CDR1 is GTSNPN and CDR2 is SVGIG in the germline V gene (reference sequence). With 3 bases clipped from V and 4 bases from J, the junction kept 1 base outside the gene matches. This CDR3 spans 13 amino acids. The full variable domain, in which reference TRBV30 and TRBJ1-5 provide the parts outside the CDR3, is SQTIHQWPATLVQPVGSPLSLECTVEGTSNPNLYWYRQAAGRGLQLLFYSVGIGQISSEVPQNLSASRPQDRQFILSSKKLLLSDSGFYLCAWRGQGNQPQHFGDGTRLSIL.

The chain carries TRBV15 and TRBJ2-4; D assignment may be TRBD1 or TRBD2 (7 bases each). Trimming took off 8 bases at V and 0 bases at J, with 23 bases between the two ends. CDR1 is LNHNV and CDR2 is YYDKDF in the germline V gene (reference sequence). The CDR3 has 18 amino acids. The CDR3 reads CATAGDSDANTAKNIQYF. For the CDR3, the DNA is TGTGCCACCGCGGGGGACAGCGATGCAAATACAGCCAAAAACATTCAGTACTTC.

The chain uses TRBV20-1 and TRBJ1-5; D gene ambiguous. This CDR3 is 14 amino acids long. The ends were cut back, 6 bases at V and 1 base at J, with 13 bases in the middle. CDR1 is DFQATT and CDR2 is SNEGSKA in the germline V gene (reference sequence). The CDR3 loop reads CSAQEVGSNQPQHF. In DNA form, the CDR3 reads TGCAGTGCCCAGGAGGTGGGGAGCAATCAGCCCCAGCATTTT.

The rearrangement uses TRBV9 and TRBJ2-1, with D possibly being TRBD2 (5 bases). CDR1 is SGDLS, CDR2 YYNGEE, per germline. The CDR3 has 15 residues. Trimming removed 3 bases from V and 2 bases from J, with 12 bases in between. The CDR3 loop reads CASSASGSTYNEQFF. Written as DNA, the CDR3 is TGTGCCAGCAGCGCGAGCGGTTCCACCTACAATGAGCAGTTCTTC.

The chain employs TRBV3-1 and TRBJ2-7, with D maybe TRBD1 (5 bases). Germline CDR1 reads LGHDT; CDR2 reads YNNKEL (reference sequence). V was trimmed by 6 bases and J by 2 bases, leaving 14 bases between them. The CDR3 consists of 14 residues. CDR3 DNA sequence: TGTGCCAGCAGTCATCCAGGGTTGACCTACGAGCAGTACTTC. Protein: CASSHPGLTYEQYF.

J is TRBJ2-1 and V is TRBV6-6; D is perhaps TRBD2 (5 bases). Deletions cut 4 bases from V and 5 bases from J, with 9 bases between. The CDR3 extends over 13 amino acids. Germline V gives CDR1 MNHNY, CDR2 SVGAGI (reference sequence). The CDR3 reads CASSSGLNNEQFF. CDR3 DNA: TGTGCCAGCAGTTCCGGACTTAACAATGAGCAGTTCTTC.

This clonotype was observed once. This chain connects TRBV11-3 to TRBJ2-1; D perhaps matches TRBD2 (6 bases). The CDR3 contains 14 residues. V gave up 3 bases and J gave up 7 bases, with 13 bases separating them. Germline CDR1 reads SGHNT; CDR2 reads YENEEA. The CDR3 sequence is CASSFSHGGNEQFF. In DNA form, the CDR3 reads TGTGCCAGCAGCTTTAGTCATGGGGGGAATGAGCAGTTCTTC.

The CDR3: CASSSLAGVYEQYF. DNA for the CDR3: TGTGCCAGCAGCTCGTTAGCGGGAGTCTACGAGCAGTACTTC. The chain couples TRBV11-2 to TRBJ2-7; the match to TRBD2 covers 9 bases. Germline V CDR1 and CDR2: SGHAT, FQNNGV. V was clipped by 4 bases and J by 3 bases; unmatched bases: 4. The CDR3 is made up of 14 amino acids. Using reference TRBV11-2 and TRBJ2-7 for the parts outside the CDR3, the full variable domain is EAGVAQSPRYKIIEKRQSVAFWCNPISGHATLYWYQQILGQGPKLLIQFQNNGVVDDSQLPKDRFSAERLKGVDSTLKIQPAKLEDSAVYLCASSSLAGVYEQYFGPGTRLTVT.

The V gene is TRBV6-5, the J gene TRBJ1-5; D gene ambiguous. The CDR3 totals 12 residues. V was shortened by 5 bases and J by 7 bases, with 9 bases between the two germline ends. Germline assignment: CDR1 MNHEY and CDR2 SVGAGI. CDR3 sequence (DNA): TGTGCCAGCAGTACGGCTGGGCAGCCCCAGCATTTT. Encoded protein: CASSTAGQPQHF.

This rearrangement joins TRBV7-8 to TRBJ2-7; 7 bases align to TRBD1. The ends lost 5 bases at V and 2 bases at J; junction bases unmatched: 3. Germline V gives CDR1 SGHVS, CDR2 FQNEAQ. The CDR3 runs to 13 residues. The chain's CDR3 is CASSPDRAYEQYF. CDR3 coding DNA: TGTGCCAGCAGCCCTGACAGGGCCTACGAGCAGTACTTC.

This clonotype has just one count. The chain links TRBV19 to TRBJ2-1; D is unresolved. The germline gives CDR1 LNHDA, CDR2 SQIVND (reference sequence). This CDR3 has 15 residues. V shed 4 bases and J shed 4 bases, with 14 bases lying between them. CDR3 DNA sequence: TGTGCCAGTAGTAATGGCCTCCCGACGTACAATGAGCAGTTCTTC. Translated, it gives CASSNGLPTYNEQFF. Based on the CDR3 plus reference TRBV19 and TRBJ2-1, the full variable domain is DGGITQSPKYLFRKEGQNVTLSCEQNLNHDAMYWYRQDPGQGLRLIYYSQIVNDFQKGDIAEGYSVSREKKESFPLTVTSAQKNPTAFYLCASSNGLPTYNEQFFGPGTRLTVL.

This clonotype was seen a single time. The chain employs TRBV4-2 and TRBJ2-1; D remains unclear. The CDR3 totals 14 residues. Germline V gene data show CDR1 as LGHNA and CDR2 as YNFKEQ. V was pared by 0 bases and J by 6 bases, with 9 bases between. The CDR3 loop reads CASSQDFGANEQFF. The DNA of the CDR3 is TGTGCCAGCAGCCAAGATTTCGGAGCCAATGAGCAGTTCTTC.

This sequence joins TRBV10-3 and TRBJ2-1, with a weak D call TRBD2 (6 bases). Germline assignment: CDR1 ENHRY and CDR2 SYGVKD. The V and J ends lost 10 bases and 1 base respectively, with 11 bases between them. The CDR3 runs to 13 residues. The CDR3 DNA reads as TGTGCCACCGCTAGCGATTCCTACAATGAGCAGTTCTTC. Translated: CATASDSYNEQFF.

This sequence joins TRBV29-1 and TRBJ2-1; TRBD2 matches at 9 bases. CDR1 SQVTM and CDR2 ANQGSEA come from the germline V gene. V dropped 6 bases and J dropped 8; count of bases not matched to a gene: 14. The CDR3 extends over 15 amino acids. The CDR3 nucleotides are TGCAGCGTGGCCCTGACTAGCGGAGGGTCCTATGAGCAGTTCTTC. As protein: CSVALTSGGSYEQFF.

The CDR3 nucleotides read TGTGCCAGCAGCTTAAACGTTCCGGGAGGGCCATGGGATACGCAGTATTTT. As protein: CASSLNVPGGPWDTQYF. The chain joins TRBV7-3 to TRBJ2-3; the match to TRBD2 covers 8 bases. The J segment lost 6 bases and the V segment lost 1 base, leaving 12 bases of the junction unmatched. The CDR3 consists of 17 residues. Germline CDR1 and CDR2: SGHTA and FQGTGA.

The V call is TRBV27, the J call TRBJ2-1; D is ambiguous. The CDR3 is 11 amino acids. CDR1 is MNHEY, CDR2 SMNVEV, per germline (reference sequence). The V end lost 6 bases, the J end lost 5 bases, and 5 bases lay between the germline ends. The CDR3 nucleotides are TGTGCCAGCAGGGTAAACAATGAGCAGTTCTTC. Translated: CASRVNNEQFF.

The J gene is TRBJ2-7, the V gene TRBV27, with D perhaps matching TRBD1 (5 bases). Germline V gene lookup returns CDR1 MNHEY and CDR2 SMNVEV (reference sequence). The CDR3 consists of 15 residues. Trimming stripped 6 bases from V and 2 bases from J, with 17 bases between. The CDR3 loop reads CASRSTQGTTYEQYF. The CDR3 nucleotides read TGTGCCAGCAGAAGTACCCAGGGAACAACCTACGAGCAGTACTTC.

This clonotype was counted a single time. V usage is TRBV25-1 and J usage is TRBJ1-2; D ambiguous. The germline V gene encodes CDR1 MGHDK and CDR2 SYGVNS. Trimming took off 5 bases at V and 5 bases at J, with 9 bases between the two ends. This CDR3 is 12 amino acids long. DNA for the CDR3: TGTGCCAGCAGTACTCCCTTTTATGGCTACACCTTC. It encodes CASSTPFYGYTF.